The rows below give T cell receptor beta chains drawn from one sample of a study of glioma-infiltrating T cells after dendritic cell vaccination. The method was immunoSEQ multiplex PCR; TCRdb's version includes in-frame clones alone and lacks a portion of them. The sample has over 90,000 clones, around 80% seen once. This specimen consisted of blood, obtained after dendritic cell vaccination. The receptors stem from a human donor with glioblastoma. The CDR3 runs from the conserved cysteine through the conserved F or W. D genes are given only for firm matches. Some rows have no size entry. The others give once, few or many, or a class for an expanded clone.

CDR3aa: CASSSGTTNSPLHF
CDR3nt: TGTGCCAGCAGCTCCGGGACAACTAATTCACCCCTCCACTTT
j_gene: TRBJ1-6
abundance: once
d_gene: -
len: 14
v_gene: TRBV7-8

CDR3aa: CTSSQELTANQPQHF
CDR3nt: TGCACCAGCAGCCAAGAGTTGACAGCTAATCAGCCCCAGCATTTT
j_gene: TRBJ1-5
abundance: -
d_gene: -
len: 15
v_gene: TRBV1

CDR3aa: CAWGIGLTNTEAFF
CDR3nt: TGTGCCTGGGGAATTGGACTGACGAACACTGAAGCTTTCTTT
j_gene: TRBJ1-1
abundance: -
d_gene: -
len: 14
v_gene: TRBV30

CDR3aa: CASSKEGTANTEAFF
CDR3nt: TGTGCCTCCTCAAAGGAAGGGACAGCCAACACTGAAGCTTTCTTT
j_gene: TRBJ1-1
abundance: -
d_gene: TRBD1
len: 15
v_gene: TRBV2

CDR3aa: CASQVAGHRNTEAFF
CDR3nt: TGTGCCAGCCAAGTAGCGGGACACCGGAACACTGAAGCTTTCTTT
j_gene: TRBJ1-1
abundance: -
d_gene: -
len: 15
v_gene: TRBV19

CDR3aa: CASSPRQDYYYGYTF
CDR3nt: TGTGCCAGCAGCCCCAGACAAGACTATTACTATGGCTACACCTTC
j_gene: TRBJ1-2
abundance: -
d_gene: -
len: 15
v_gene: TRBV6-6

CDR3aa: CASRAGGITGELFF
CDR3nt: TGTGCCAGCAGGGCGGGGGGTATAACCGGGGAGCTGTTTTTT
j_gene: TRBJ2-2
abundance: -
d_gene: TRBD2
len: 14
v_gene: TRBV2

CDR3aa: CASSERQGNTIYF
CDR3nt: TGTGCCAGCAGCGAACGACAGGGAAACACCATATATTTT
j_gene: TRBJ1-3
abundance: few
d_gene: -
len: 13
v_gene: TRBV9

CDR3aa: CASSPGRSVISGNTIYF
CDR3nt: TGTGCCAGCTCACCGGGCAGGTCGGTTATCTCTGGAAACACCATATATTTT
j_gene: TRBJ1-3
abundance: -
d_gene: -
len: 17
v_gene: TRBV18

CDR3aa: CASTLAGAHNEQFF
CDR3nt: TGTGCCAGCACTCTAGCGGGGGCCCACAATGAGCAGTTCTTC
j_gene: TRBJ2-1
abundance: -
d_gene: TRBD2
len: 14
v_gene: TRBV6-1

CDR3aa: CASSESLDSREAFF
CDR3nt: TGTGCCAGCAGTGAATCTCTGGACAGTAGGGAAGCTTTCTTT
j_gene: TRBJ1-1
abundance: -
d_gene: -
len: 14
v_gene: TRBV6-1

CDR3aa: CASSWGQGDSSDGYTF
CDR3nt: TGTGCCAGCAGCTGGGGACAGGGCGATAGTTCGGACGGCTACACCTTC
j_gene: TRBJ1-2
abundance: -
d_gene: TRBD1
len: 16
v_gene: TRBV7-2

CDR3aa: CSVDARGGGYTF
CDR3nt: TGCAGCGTTGATGCACGCGGGGGAGGCTACACCTTC
j_gene: TRBJ1-2
abundance: -
d_gene: -
len: 12
v_gene: TRBV29-1

CDR3aa: CASPQSGANVLTF
CDR3nt: TGTGCCAGCCCCCAGTCTGGGGCCAACGTCCTGACTTTC
j_gene: TRBJ2-6
abundance: -
d_gene: -
len: 13
v_gene: TRBV7-9

CDR3aa: CASRRDRQGETQYF
CDR3nt: TGCGCCAGCAGACGAGACCGACAGGGAGAGACCCAGTACTTC
j_gene: TRBJ2-5
abundance: -
d_gene: TRBD1
len: 14
v_gene: TRBV4-1

CDR3aa: CASSGRDFYNEQFF
CDR3nt: TGTGCCAGCAGCGGTAGGGACTTTTACAATGAGCAGTTCTTC
j_gene: TRBJ2-1
abundance: once
d_gene: -
len: 14
v_gene: TRBV13

CDR3aa: CASSEDRGRNTEAFF
CDR3nt: TGTGCCAGCAGTGAAGACAGGGGTCGGAACACTGAAGCTTTCTTT
j_gene: TRBJ1-1
abundance: few
d_gene: TRBD1
len: 15
v_gene: TRBV2

CDR3aa: CASSLGQGFTGELFF
CDR3nt: TGCGCCAGCAGCCTCGGACAGGGCTTCACCGGGGAGCTGTTTTTT
j_gene: TRBJ2-2
abundance: -
d_gene: TRBD1
len: 15
v_gene: TRBV5-1

CDR3aa: CASSSDRNYGYTF
CDR3nt: TGTGCCAGCAGTTCCGACAGAAACTATGGCTACACCTTC
j_gene: TRBJ1-2
abundance: -
d_gene: -
len: 13
v_gene: TRBV2

CDR3aa: CASSLVSHEQFF
CDR3nt: TGTGCCAGCAGCTTAGTATCCCATGAGCAGTTCTTC
j_gene: TRBJ2-1
abundance: -
d_gene: -
len: 12
v_gene: TRBV7-6

CDR3aa: CASSLDGTVYEAFF
CDR3nt: TGTGCCAGCAGCTTAGATGGCACCGTTTATGAAGCTTTCTTT
j_gene: TRBJ1-1
abundance: -
d_gene: -
len: 14
v_gene: TRBV11-2

CDR3aa: CASSSATAHF
CDR3nt: TGTGCCAGCAGCTCAGCGACGGCCCATTTT
j_gene: TRBJ1-1
abundance: few
d_gene: -
len: 10
v_gene: TRBV11-2

CDR3aa: CASSQGLAGGETQYF
CDR3nt: TGTGCTAGCAGCCAAGGACTAGCGGGGGGAGAGACCCAGTACTTC
j_gene: TRBJ2-5
abundance: -
d_gene: TRBD2
len: 15
v_gene: TRBV7-7

CDR3aa: CASSETSGGASGEQFF
CDR3nt: TGTGCCAGCAGTGAAACTAGCGGGGGGGCCTCGGGTGAGCAGTTCTTC
j_gene: TRBJ2-1
abundance: -
d_gene: TRBD2
len: 16
v_gene: TRBV2

CDR3aa: CASSRPGTAALQPQHF
CDR3nt: TGTGCCAGTAGTAGACCCGGGACAGCGGCTTTACAGCCCCAGCATTTT
j_gene: TRBJ1-5
abundance: -
d_gene: TRBD1
len: 16
v_gene: TRBV19

CDR3aa: CAWSGLLAGVGETQYF
CDR3nt: TGTGCCTGGAGTGGTTTACTAGCGGGAGTGGGTGAGACCCAGTACTTC
j_gene: TRBJ2-5
abundance: -
d_gene: TRBD2
len: 16
v_gene: TRBV30

CDR3aa: CASSWAGGGDTQYF
CDR3nt: TGTGCCAGTAGTTGGGCGGGAGGTGGAGATACGCAGTATTTT
j_gene: TRBJ2-3
abundance: -
d_gene: TRBD2
len: 14
v_gene: TRBV19

CDR3aa: CARGRGSQPQHF
CDR3nt: TGTGCCAGGGGTCGGGGAAGCCAGCCCCAGCATTTT
j_gene: TRBJ1-5
abundance: -
d_gene: -
len: 12
v_gene: TRBV9

CDR3aa: CASSEDRGRETQYF
CDR3nt: TGTGCCAGTAGCGAGGACAGGGGGCGGGAGACCCAGTACTTC
j_gene: TRBJ2-5
abundance: once
d_gene: TRBD1
len: 14
v_gene: TRBV19

CDR3aa: CASSWGLAGGFPYEQYF
CDR3nt: TGTGCCAGCAGCTGGGGACTAGCGGGGGGTTTCCCCTACGAGCAGTACTTC
j_gene: TRBJ2-7
abundance: -
d_gene: TRBD2
len: 17
v_gene: TRBV7-2

CDR3aa: CASSSTVGSYNEQFF
CDR3nt: TGTGCCAGCAGCTCGACTGTCGGTTCTTACAATGAGCAGTTCTTC
j_gene: TRBJ2-1
abundance: -
d_gene: -
len: 15
v_gene: TRBV2

CDR3aa: CASSDYRGAYEQYF
CDR3nt: TGTGCCAGTAGTGACTACAGGGGTGCCTACGAGCAGTACTTC
j_gene: TRBJ2-7
abundance: -
d_gene: TRBD1
len: 14
v_gene: TRBV19

CDR3aa: CASSPGKGSTGELFF
CDR3nt: TGTGCTAGCAGCCCAGGGAAGGGTAGCACCGGGGAGCTGTTTTTT
j_gene: TRBJ2-2
abundance: -
d_gene: -
len: 15
v_gene: TRBV7-7

CDR3aa: CASSLVPGGIGYGYTF
CDR3nt: TGTGCCAGCAGCTTAGTACCAGGGGGCATCGGCTATGGCTACACCTTC
j_gene: TRBJ1-2
abundance: -
d_gene: TRBD1
len: 16
v_gene: TRBV7-9

CDR3aa: CASDPGQGTYEQYF
CDR3nt: TGTGCCAGTGATCCGGGACAGGGAACCTACGAGCAGTACTTC
j_gene: TRBJ2-7
abundance: few
d_gene: TRBD1
len: 14
v_gene: TRBV6-1

CDR3aa: CASSSQGGGGDEQYF
CDR3nt: TGTGCCAGCAGCTCACAGGGAGGGGGTGGCGACGAGCAGTACTTC
j_gene: TRBJ2-7
abundance: -
d_gene: -
len: 15
v_gene: TRBV9

CDR3aa: CASRVLYEQYF
CDR3nt: TGTGCCAGCAGGGTCCTATACGAGCAGTACTTC
j_gene: TRBJ2-7
abundance: -
d_gene: -
len: 11
v_gene: TRBV6-5